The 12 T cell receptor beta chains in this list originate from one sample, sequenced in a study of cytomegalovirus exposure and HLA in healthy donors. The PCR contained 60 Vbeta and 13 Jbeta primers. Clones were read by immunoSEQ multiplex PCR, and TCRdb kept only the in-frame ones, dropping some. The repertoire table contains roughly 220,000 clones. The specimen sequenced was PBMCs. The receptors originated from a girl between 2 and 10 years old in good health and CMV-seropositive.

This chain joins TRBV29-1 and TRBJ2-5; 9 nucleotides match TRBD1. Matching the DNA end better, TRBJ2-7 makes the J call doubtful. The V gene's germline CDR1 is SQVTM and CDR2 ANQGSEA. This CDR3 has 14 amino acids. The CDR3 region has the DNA TGCAGCGTGGATCTTCCGGGACAGGGCCCCGAGCAGTACTTC. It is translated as CSVDLPGQGPEQYF.

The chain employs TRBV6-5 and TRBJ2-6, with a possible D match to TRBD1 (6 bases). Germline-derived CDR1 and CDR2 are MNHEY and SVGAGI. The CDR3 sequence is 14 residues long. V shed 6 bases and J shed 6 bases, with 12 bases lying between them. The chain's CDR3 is CASRTGYEANVLTF. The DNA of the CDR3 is TGTGCCAGCAGAACAGGGTACGAGGCCAACGTCCTGACTTTC.

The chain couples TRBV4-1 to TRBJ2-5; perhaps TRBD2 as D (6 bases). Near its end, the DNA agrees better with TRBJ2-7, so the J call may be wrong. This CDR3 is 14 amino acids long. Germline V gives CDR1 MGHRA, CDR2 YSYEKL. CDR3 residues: CASSQGSGTYEQYF. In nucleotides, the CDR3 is TGCGCCAGCAGCCAAGGTAGCGGAACCTACGAGCAGTACTTC.

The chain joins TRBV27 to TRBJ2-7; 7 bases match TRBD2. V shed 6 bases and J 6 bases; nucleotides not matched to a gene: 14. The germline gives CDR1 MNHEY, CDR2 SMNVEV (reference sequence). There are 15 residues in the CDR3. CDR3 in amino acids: CASSPIGGLRSEQYF. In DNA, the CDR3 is TGTGCCAGCAGCCCAATCGGGGGACTACGATCCGAGCAGTACTTC.

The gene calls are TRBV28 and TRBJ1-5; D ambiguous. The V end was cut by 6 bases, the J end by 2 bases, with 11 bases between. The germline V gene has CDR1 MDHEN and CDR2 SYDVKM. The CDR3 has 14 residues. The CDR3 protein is CASRRGYGNQPQHF. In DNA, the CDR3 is TGTGCCAGCAGACGCGGATACGGCAATCAGCCCCAGCATTTT.

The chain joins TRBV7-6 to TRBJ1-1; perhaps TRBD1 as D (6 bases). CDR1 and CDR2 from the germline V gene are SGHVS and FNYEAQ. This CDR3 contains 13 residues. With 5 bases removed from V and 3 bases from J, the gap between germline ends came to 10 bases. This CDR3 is CASSENRDTEAFF. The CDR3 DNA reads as TGTGCCAGCAGCGAGAACAGGGACACTGAAGCTTTCTTT.

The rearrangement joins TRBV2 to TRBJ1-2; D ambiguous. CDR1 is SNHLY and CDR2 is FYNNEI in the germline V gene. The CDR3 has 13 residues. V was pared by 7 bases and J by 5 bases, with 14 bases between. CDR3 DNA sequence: TGTGCCAGCAAGGAGGGTGCGGGATATGGCTACACCTTC. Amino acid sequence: CASKEGAGYGYTF.

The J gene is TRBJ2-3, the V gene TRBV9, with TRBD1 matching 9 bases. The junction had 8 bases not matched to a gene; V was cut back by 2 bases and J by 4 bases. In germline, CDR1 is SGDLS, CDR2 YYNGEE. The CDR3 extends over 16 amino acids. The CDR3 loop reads CASSVSGGQGADTQYF. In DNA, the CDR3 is TGTGCCAGCAGCGTTTCCGGGGGACAGGGCGCAGATACGCAGTATTTT.

In DNA, the CDR3 is TGTGCCAGCACCGCCTTACAGGGGTATGGCTACACCTTC. Protein product: CASTALQGYGYTF. This chain links TRBV6-5 with TRBJ1-2; 7 bases match TRBD1. This CDR3 contains 13 residues. CDR1 and CDR2 from the germline V gene are MNHEY and SVGAGI. J lost 5 bases, V lost 7 bases, and 7 bases had no gene match.

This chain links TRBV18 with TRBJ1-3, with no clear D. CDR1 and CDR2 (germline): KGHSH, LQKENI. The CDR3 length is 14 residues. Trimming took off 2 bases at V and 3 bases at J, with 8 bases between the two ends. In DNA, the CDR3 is TGTGCCAGCTCACCAGGGAGTCTTGGAAACACCATATATTTT. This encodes CASSPGSLGNTIYF.

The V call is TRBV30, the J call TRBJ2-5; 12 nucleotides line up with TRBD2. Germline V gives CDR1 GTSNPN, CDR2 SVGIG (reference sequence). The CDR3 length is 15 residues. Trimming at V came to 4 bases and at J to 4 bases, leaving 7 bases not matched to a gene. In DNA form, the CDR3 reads TGTGCCTGGACCCGACTAGCGGGAGAGGGAGAGACCCAGTACTTC. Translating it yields CAWTRLAGEGETQYF.

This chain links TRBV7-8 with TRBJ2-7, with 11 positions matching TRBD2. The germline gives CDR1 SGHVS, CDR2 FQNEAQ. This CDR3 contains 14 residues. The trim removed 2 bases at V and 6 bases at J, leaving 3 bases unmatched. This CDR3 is CASSLTSGSSEQYF. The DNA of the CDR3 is TGTGCCAGCAGCTTAACTAGCGGGAGCTCCGAGCAGTACTTC.